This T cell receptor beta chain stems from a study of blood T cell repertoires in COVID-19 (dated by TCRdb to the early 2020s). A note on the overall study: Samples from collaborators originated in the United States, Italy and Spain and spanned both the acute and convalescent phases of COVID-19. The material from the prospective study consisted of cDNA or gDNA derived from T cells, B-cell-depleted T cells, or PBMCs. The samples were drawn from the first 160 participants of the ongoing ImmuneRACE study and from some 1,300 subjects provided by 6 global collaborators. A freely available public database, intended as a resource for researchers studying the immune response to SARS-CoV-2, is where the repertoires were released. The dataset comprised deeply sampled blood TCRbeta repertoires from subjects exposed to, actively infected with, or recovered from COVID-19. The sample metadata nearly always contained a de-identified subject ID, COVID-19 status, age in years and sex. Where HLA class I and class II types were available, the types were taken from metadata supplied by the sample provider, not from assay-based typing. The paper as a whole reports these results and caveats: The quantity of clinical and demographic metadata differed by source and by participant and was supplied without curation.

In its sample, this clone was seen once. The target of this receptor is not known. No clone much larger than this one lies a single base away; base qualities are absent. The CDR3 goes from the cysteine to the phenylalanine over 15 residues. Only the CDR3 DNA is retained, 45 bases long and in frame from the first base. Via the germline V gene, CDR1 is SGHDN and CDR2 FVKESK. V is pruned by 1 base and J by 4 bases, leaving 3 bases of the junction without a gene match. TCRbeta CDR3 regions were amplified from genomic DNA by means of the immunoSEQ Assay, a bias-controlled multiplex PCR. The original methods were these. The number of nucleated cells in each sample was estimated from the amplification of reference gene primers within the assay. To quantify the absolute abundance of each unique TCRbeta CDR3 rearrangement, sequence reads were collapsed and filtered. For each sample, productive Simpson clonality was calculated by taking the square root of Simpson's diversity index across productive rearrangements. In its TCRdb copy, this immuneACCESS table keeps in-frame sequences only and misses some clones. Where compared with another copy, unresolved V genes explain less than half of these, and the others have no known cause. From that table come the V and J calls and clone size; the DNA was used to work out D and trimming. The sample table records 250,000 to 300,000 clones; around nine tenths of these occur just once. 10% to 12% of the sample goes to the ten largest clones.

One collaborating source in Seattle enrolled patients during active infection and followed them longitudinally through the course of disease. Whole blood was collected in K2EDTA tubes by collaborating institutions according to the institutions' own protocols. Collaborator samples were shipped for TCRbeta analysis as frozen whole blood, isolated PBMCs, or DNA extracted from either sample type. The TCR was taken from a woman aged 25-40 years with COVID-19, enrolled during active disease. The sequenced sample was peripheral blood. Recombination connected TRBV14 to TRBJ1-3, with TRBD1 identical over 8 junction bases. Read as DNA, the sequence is TGTGCCAGCAGCCAAGGACAGGGGTACGGAAACACCATATATTTT. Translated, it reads CASSQGQGYGNTIYF.